This T cell receptor (beta chain) came from a study of memory CD4+ T cells and cytomegalovirus serostatus. Overall study context: Healthy Belgian adult donors included several CMV-positive and 24 CMV-negative people. Study-level points and caveats: Suggested: most of the CMV-linked TCR signature lies in CD4+ memory cells. About 40% of the roughly 160 known CMV-associated TCRbeta sequences appeared in CD4+ memory.

The trim removed 1 base at V and 6 bases at J, leaving 16 bases unmatched. The CDR3 runs to 19 residues. CDR1 is LGHNA and CDR2 is YNFKEQ in the germline V gene. The sort gate was single viable CD3+CD4+CD8-CD45RO+ cells for memory CD4+ T cells. Serum IgG to CMV pp150, pp28, p38 and p52 defined serostatus. Comment on this clone: Its antigen remains unidentified.

Clones were read by immunoSEQ multiplex PCR, and TCRdb kept only the in-frame ones, dropping some. The data contain over 65,000 clones, around 82% of them singletons. The V gene is TRBV4-2, the J gene TRBJ2-2; 8 bases fit TRBD1. The specimen sequenced was memory CD4+ T cells from blood. The sequence came from an adult in good health and CMV-seropositive. CDR3 amino acids: CASSQGSGTGRTMAGELFF. CDR3 sequence (DNA): TGTGCCAGCAGCCAAGGATCCGGGACAGGTCGTACCATGGCCGGGGAGCTGTTTTTT.